Below, 20 T cell receptor beta chains from the same sample are listed, as sequenced in a study of prognosis after radiotherapy for stage I lung cancer. TCR beta CDR3 was amplified from genomic DNA by two-round multiplex PCR. The first PCR round targeted every TRBV and TRBJ gene with specific primers. Each CDR3 protein is one row after TCRdb ran MiXCR on the multiplex PCR reads. The data hold almost 40,000 distinct CDR3 sequences, with approximately 24% observed a single time. The sequencing used PBMCs, collected before or after stereotactic body radiation therapy (not recorded which). The receptor source for this set is a donor at least 50 years old with non-small cell lung cancer.

This clonotype showed up many times. The rearrangement joins TRBV6-4 to TRBJ1-3; 7 nucleotides line up with TRBD1. The CDR3 covers 15 residues. Germline CDR1 MRHNA, CDR2 SNTAGT. J gave up 0 bases and V 5 bases, and 4 bases lay outside the gene matches. The CDR3 sequence: CASSPTGDSGNTIYF. The CDR3 coding sequence is TGTGCCAGCAGTCCAACAGGGGACTCTGGAAACACCATATATTTT.

This clonotype was seen repeatedly, ten times or more. The V and J genes are TRBV2 and TRBJ2-5, with D hard to call. The CDR3 consists of 15 residues. Germline loops: CDR1 SNHLY, CDR2 FYNNEI. V was cut by 7 bases and J by 1 base, with 16 bases left in between. CDR3 protein: CASTSRPRSQETQYF. DNA for the CDR3: TGTGCCAGCACCTCCAGACCACGCTCCCAAGAGACCCAGTACTTC.

V is TRBV24-1 and J is TRBJ2-1, with unresolved D. This CDR3 region has 11 residues. Trimming shortened V by 7 bases and J by 10 bases, and 10 bases separated the two germline ends. Per germline, CDR1 KGHDR and CDR2 SFDVKD. The CDR3 DNA reads as TGTGCCACCAGCGATCTGTCCGAGCAGTTCTTC. This translates into CATSDLSEQFF.

On this clonotype itself: This clone may be a read error of a much larger clone one base away. The chain has TRBV6-2 or TRBV6-3 and TRBJ1-1; TRBD1 is a possible D gene (6 bases). The CDR3 is 15 residues long. The germline V gene encodes CDR1 MNHEY and CDR2 SVGEGT. CDR3 amino acids: CASSGRRAADSEASF. DNA for the CDR3: TGTGCCAGCAGTGGACGTCGGGCGGCGGACAGTGAAGCTTCCTTT.

This clonotype was observed at least ten times. The V and J genes are TRBV2 and TRBJ2-5; 11 bases align to TRBD2. Germline V gene data show CDR1 as SNHLY and CDR2 as FYNNEI. The CDR3 has 16 residues. Trimming took 7 bases from V and 3 from J; bases not matched to a gene: 10. The CDR3 nucleotides are TGTGCCAGCAAGCGTACTAGCGGGGGAGGAGAAGAGACCCAGTACTTC. Translating it yields CASKRTSGGGEETQYF.

The chain carries TRBV2 and TRBJ1-6; no reliable D call. From germline, CDR1 is SNHLY and CDR2 FYNNEI. The CDR3 spans 14 residues. V gave up 6 bases and J gave up 9 bases, with 15 bases separating them. The CDR3 protein is CASRRDNLGSPLHF. The CDR3 DNA reads TGTGCCAGCAGACGCGACAACCTCGGTTCACCCCTCCACTTT.

This clonotype was counted ten times or more. The CDR3 region has the DNA TGTGCCAGCGTGAGTCAGGGACGCACCGGGGAGCTGTTTTTT. Translation gives CASVSQGRTGELFF. V is TRBV28 and J is TRBJ2-2; D could derive from TRBD1 or TRBD2 (5 bases each). The CDR3 consists of 14 residues. From germline, CDR1 is MDHEN and CDR2 SYDVKM. V lost 8 bases, J lost 4 bases, and 14 bases lay in between.

This clonotype counts as medium-sized. The V call is TRBV6-1, the J call TRBJ2-7; D unclear. Trimming cost V 1 base and J 0 bases, with 4 bases left between them. The CDR3 runs to 13 residues. Germline V gene data show CDR1 as MNHNS and CDR2 as SASEGT. The CDR3 nucleotides read TGTGCCAGCAGTGAAGTGGCCTCCTACGAGCAGTACTTC. The encoded protein is CASSEVASYEQYF.

Notes on this clonotype: This is likely an artifact of a read error, given a far larger clone one base away. The chain couples TRBV20-1 to TRBJ2-7; unclear D gene. V was pared by 0 bases and J by 7 bases, with 13 bases between. The CDR3 loop spans 13 amino acids. The germline V gene has CDR1 DFQATT and CDR2 SNEGSKA (reference sequence). The CDR3 is CSARETSLGEQYF. The CDR3 nucleotides are TGCAGTGCTAGAGAGACTTCCCTAGGTGAGCAGTACTTC.

This clonotype occurred many times. The chain joins TRBV3-1 to TRBJ1-2; D unresolved. Looked up from germline, CDR1 is LGHDT and CDR2 is YNNKEL (reference sequence). V dropped 0 bases and J dropped 8 bases, with 10 bases sitting between them. The CDR3 is 13 amino acids. Here the CDR3 reads CASSQDLVGGYTF. CDR3 nucleotide sequence: TGTGCCAGCAGCCAAGATTTGGTTGGCGGCTACACCTTC.

Ten or more counts support this clonotype. The chain recombines TRBV3-1 with TRBJ2-2; TRBD2 might be the D (6 bases). Germline V lookup: CDR1 LGHDT, CDR2 YNNKEL (reference sequence). The CDR3 contains 15 residues. V was shortened by 3 bases and J by 3 bases, with 11 bases between the two germline ends. CDR3: CASSHSRDYTGELFF. The CDR3 coding sequence is TGTGCCAGCAGCCACTCCCGGGACTACACCGGGGAGCTGTTTTTT.

This clonotype was detected ten times or more. This sequence joins TRBV11-2 and TRBJ2-7, with 8 bases lining up with TRBD1. The germline V gene encodes CDR1 SGHAT and CDR2 FQNNGV. The CDR3 spans 16 residues. V gave up 2 bases and J gave up 1 base; unmatched junction bases: 7. DNA for the CDR3: TGTGCCAGCAGCTTATCGGACAGGGTAGGATCCTACGAGCAGTACTTC. It yields the protein CASSLSDRVGSYEQYF.

This clonotype has at least ten counts. This chain connects TRBV12-3 or TRBV12-4 to TRBJ2-1; D possibly corresponds to TRBD2 (5 bases). The CDR3 length is 13 residues. V lost 1 base to trimming and J lost 6 bases, with 7 bases between them. For the CDR3, the DNA is TGTGCCAGCAGTTTAGGGGGAGTCAATGAGCAGTTCTTC. Its protein is CASSLGGVNEQFF.

The table lists this clonotype with many counts. The CDR3 loop is CSAFRQSSTDTQYF. The CDR3 region has the DNA TGCAGTGCGTTCAGACAGTCGAGCACAGATACGCAGTATTTT. The V and J genes are TRBV20-1 and TRBJ2-3; D perhaps matches TRBD1 (5 bases). Germline V gene lookup returns CDR1 DFQATT and CDR2 SNEGSKA (reference sequence). Between the trimmed V and J ends, which lost 6 bases and 0 bases, there was a span of 13 bases. This CDR3 is built from 14 residues.

This clonotype was counted ten times or more. This chain links TRBV24-1 with TRBJ2-5, with D possibly TRBD2 on 6 matching bases. The CDR3 loop spans 13 amino acids. The germline V gene encodes CDR1 KGHDR and CDR2 SFDVKD. V was shortened by 4 bases and J by 4 bases, with 9 bases between the two germline ends. CDR3 nucleotides: TGTGCCACCAGTGACCTGGGGGGAGAGACCCAGTACTTC. As protein: CATSDLGGETQYF.

This clonotype was seen many times. The V and J genes are TRBV7-8 and TRBJ1-1; D gene uncertain. This CDR3 spans 13 amino acids. V lost 1 base and J lost 6, with 9 bases in between. CDR1 SGHVS and CDR2 FQNEAQ come from the germline V gene. The CDR3 coding sequence is TGTGCCAGCAGCTTAGGGCGGGTTGCTGAAGCTTTCTTT. Amino acid sequence: CASSLGRVAEAFF.

This chain joins TRBV20-1 and TRBJ2-1; D gene ambiguous. V was shortened by 6 bases and J by 10 bases, with 16 bases between the two germline ends. CDR3 length equals 12 residues. The germline CDR1 and CDR2 sequences are DFQATT and SNEGSKA (reference sequence). The CDR3 sequence: CSAHSPHYEQFF. For the CDR3, the DNA is TGCAGTGCCCACTCACCGCACTACGAGCAGTTCTTC.

This chain uses TRBV4-1 with TRBJ2-7; D is perhaps TRBD1 (6 bases). V was cut by 2 bases and J by 7 bases, with 21 bases left in between. The CDR3 length is 16 residues. Per germline, CDR1 MGHRA and CDR2 YSYEKL. CDR3 nucleotide sequence: TGCGCCAGCAGCCAATATCTGGACAGAAGTTTTGGAGAGCAGTACTTC. Translation: CASSQYLDRSFGEQYF.

About this clonotype itself: A far larger clone is only one base removed, so a read error is likely. V usage is TRBV6-5 and J usage is TRBJ2-3, with 8 bases fitting TRBD1. Germline V gives CDR1 MNHEY, CDR2 SVGAGI. Trimming cost V 11 bases and J 5 bases; bases outside gene matches: 6. This CDR3 is 12 amino acids long. CDR3 bases: TGTGCCGCGGGACAGGAGCTAGATACGCAGTATTTT. Amino acid sequence: CAAGQELDTQYF.

In this sample, this clonotype turned up many times. The rearrangement uses TRBV3-1 and TRBJ1-1; 7 positions agree with TRBD1. This CDR3 has 13 amino acids. Germline V CDR1 and CDR2: LGHDT, YNNKEL (reference sequence). The ends lost 0 bases at V and 10 bases at J; junction bases unmatched: 5. The DNA of the CDR3 is TGTGCCAGCAGCCAAGATTTGAGGGGGCGAGCTTTCTTT. The encoded protein is CASSQDLRGRAFF.